Listed below are T cell receptor beta chains from one sample, sequenced in a study of T-cell reconstitution after alpha-beta-depleted transplantation in children. TCRdb recomputed calls from the PCR reads with MiXCR, one row per CDR3 protein. Among hundreds of thousands of distinct CDR3 sequences listed, 10% to 15% were seen once. The specimen was PBMCs, collected before TCRalphabeta/CD19-depleted stem cell transplant. These receptors came from a girl aged 2 to 9 with congenital amegakaryocytic thrombocytopenia, due to receive a stem cell transplant. Both conserved end residues are part of each CDR3. A D gene is named only where the DNA matches it firmly. Clone sizes are given selectively: once, few, many, or a class where the clone is expanded.

abundance | j_gene | v_gene | d_gene | CDR3aa | CDR3nt
- | TRBJ2-6 | TRBV11-1 | - | CASSFGLEVGSGANVLTF | TGTGCCAGCAGCTTCGGGCTGGAGGTTGGCTCTGGGGCCAACGTCCTGACTTTC
- | TRBJ2-7 | TRBV11-3 | - | CASSLHRPNSYEQYF | TGTGCCAGCAGCTTACATCGGCCTAACTCCTACGAGCAGTACTTC
few | TRBJ2-6 | TRBV12-3/TRBV12-4 | - | CASSPVLSGANVLTF | TGTGCCAGCAGCCCGGTTCTCTCTGGGGCCAACGTCCTGACTTTC
- | TRBJ2-1 | TRBV20-1 | TRBD2 | CSAKPAGKVNEQFF | TGCAGTGCTAAACCAGCGGGAAAGGTCAATGAGCAGTTCTTC
few | TRBJ2-7 | TRBV28 | TRBD2 | CASMGGSADSYEQYF | TGTGCCAGCATGGGCGGGAGCGCAGACTCCTACGAGCAGTACTTC
- | TRBJ2-1 | TRBV5-1 | - | CASSLAAGGDNEQFF | TGCGCCAGCAGCTTGGCCGCTGGAGGGGACAATGAGCAGTTCTTC
many | TRBJ2-7 | TRBV12-3/TRBV12-4 | TRBD2 | CASSTSGTYEQYF | TGTGCCAGCAGTACTAGCGGGACCTACGAGCAGTACTTC
many | TRBJ1-2 | TRBV29-1 | - | CSVVGVYGYTF | TGCAGCGTTGTTGGGGTCTATGGCTACACCTTC
many | TRBJ2-1 | TRBV5-1 | TRBD2 | CASSFGLAGGYNEQFF | TGCGCCAGCAGCTTCGGGCTAGCGGGAGGCTACAATGAGCAGTTCTTC
- | TRBJ2-3 | TRBV2 | - | CARRALTDTQYF | TGTGCCAGAAGGGCCCTCACAGATACGCAGTATTTT
few | TRBJ2-1 | TRBV6-2/TRBV6-3 | TRBD2 | CASSSGLGLAGWSSYNEQFF | TGTGCCAGCAGCTCTGGTCTTGGGCTAGCGGGTTGGAGCTCCTACAATGAGCAGTTCTTC
- | TRBJ2-7 | TRBV25-1 | - | CASSVPNEQYF | TGTGCCAGCAGTGTCCCCAACGAGCAGTACTTC
once | TRBJ1-1 | TRBV5-1 | - | CASSLVGRYTEAFF | TGCGCCAGCAGCTTGGTAGGGAGGTACACTGAAGCTTTCTTT
many | TRBJ2-7 | TRBV4-1 | - | CARARRGASFYEQYF | TGCGCCAGAGCTAGAAGAGGGGCCTCTTTCTACGAGCAGTACTTC
few | TRBJ2-5 | TRBV7-2 | - | CASSLGGHRKETQYF | TGTGCCAGCAGCTTAGGTGGACATCGCAAAGAGACCCAGTACTTC
- | TRBJ2-1 | TRBV20-1 | - | CSSGLRPNYNEQFF | TGCAGTTCTGGGTTGCGGCCCAATTACAATGAGCAGTTCTTC
- | TRBJ2-5 | TRBV3-1 | - | CASSQDRWAETQYF | TGTGCCAGCAGCCAAGATCGGTGGGCAGAGACCCAGTACTTC
few | TRBJ2-5 | TRBV5-1 | TRBD2 | CASSPQREGRSPQETQYF | TGCGCCAGCAGCCCTCAGCGGGAGGGCCGAAGCCCACAAGAGACCCAGTACTTC
many | TRBJ2-7 | TRBV20-1 | - | CSASSSLGEQYF | TGCAGTGCTAGCTCCTCCCTCGGGGAGCAGTACTTC
few | TRBJ2-3 | TRBV20-1 | - | CSAGYGGSGIGGRDTQYF | TGCAGTGCCGGATATGGGGGGAGCGGGATTGGGGGCCGCGATACGCAGTATTTT
few | TRBJ2-4 | TRBV12-3/TRBV12-4 | TRBD2 | CASSPTGGRENIQYF | TGTGCCAGCAGTCCTACGGGGGGGCGGGAAAACATTCAGTACTTC
few | TRBJ2-2 | TRBV18 | - | CASSPPVGQTGELFF | TGTGCCAGCTCACCACCGGTAGGACAGACCGGGGAGCTGTTTTTT
few | TRBJ2-7 | TRBV5-1 | TRBD1 | CASTWGQGIRDEQYF | TGCGCCAGCACTTGGGGACAGGGAATTCGAGACGAGCAGTACTTC
few | TRBJ2-1 | TRBV28 | TRBD2 | CASSFSAGGPYNEQFF | TGTGCCAGCAGTTTTTCCGCGGGAGGGCCCTACAATGAGCAGTTCTTC
few | TRBJ2-6 | TRBV28 | - | CASSFWATGANVLTF | TGTGCCAGCAGTTTTTGGGCAACTGGGGCCAACGTCCTGACTTTC
many | TRBJ2-5 | TRBV12-3/TRBV12-4 | - | CASSPSRETQYF | TGTGCCAGCAGTCCGTCGCGGGAGACCCAGTACTTC
- | TRBJ2-7 | TRBV11-3 | - | CASSARPGSNYEQYF | TGTGCCAGCTCAGCTCGTCCAGGGTCGAACTACGAGCAGTACTTC
many | TRBJ1-1 | TRBV20-1 | TRBD1 | CSANRGFGAFF | TGCAGTGCTAACAGGGGTTTTGGGGCTTTCTTT
many | TRBJ2-2 | TRBV5-1 | - | CASSSQQVYTGELFF | TGCGCCAGCAGCTCCCAGCAGGTGTACACCGGGGAGCTGTTTTTT
many | TRBJ2-3 | TRBV6-1 | TRBD2 | CASRIIAGGTDTQYF | TGTGCCAGCAGGATCATAGCGGGAGGGACAGATACGCAGTATTTT
few | TRBJ1-1 | TRBV7-8 | - | CASSGAVLGEAFF | TGTGCCAGCAGCGGAGCGGTGCTCGGTGAAGCTTTCTTT
few | TRBJ2-1 | TRBV15 | - | CATSRELGGFGEQFF | TGTGCCACCAGCAGAGAACTAGGTGGTTTCGGTGAGCAGTTCTTC
- | TRBJ1-2 | TRBV5-1 | - | CASSLEARGYTF | TGCGCCAGCAGCTTGGAGGCCCGTGGCTACACCTTC
many | TRBJ2-5 | TRBV20-1 | - | CSARRGQGQETQYF | TGCAGTGCTAGAAGGGGCCAGGGCCAAGAGACCCAGTACTTC
many | TRBJ2-1 | TRBV13 | TRBD2 | CASSLGTRPFHEQFF | TGTGCCAGCAGCTTGGGGACTAGACCCTTCCATGAGCAGTTCTTC
few | TRBJ2-2 | TRBV6-2/TRBV6-3 | - | CASSHPTAKSTGELFF | TGTGCCAGCAGTCATCCTACCGCCAAAAGCACCGGGGAGCTGTTTTTT
- | TRBJ2-3 | TRBV20-1 | - | CSAPPPLTRGDTDTQYF | TGCAGTGCTCCACCCCCTCTGACTAGAGGGGACACAGATACGCAGTATTTT
- | TRBJ2-2 | TRBV7-9 | - | CASRREIGTGELFF | TGTGCCAGCAGAAGGGAGATCGGGACCGGGGAGCTGTTTTTT
many | TRBJ2-5 | TRBV5-1 | - | CASTSSGEFAETQYF | TGCGCCAGCACATCTTCGGGGGAATTTGCAGAGACCCAGTACTTC
few | TRBJ2-7 | TRBV9 | TRBD1 | CASSIRQGIYEQYF | TGTGCCAGCAGCATAAGACAGGGGATCTACGAGCAGTACTTC
many | TRBJ1-1 | TRBV7-2 | - | CASSLGVEAFF | TGTGCCAGCAGCTTAGGGGTCGAAGCTTTCTTT
few | TRBJ1-2 | TRBV4-1 | - | CASSQASSGAYGYTF | TGCGCCAGCAGCCAAGCTTCGTCAGGGGCCTATGGCTACACCTTC
few | TRBJ2-7 | TRBV4-1 | TRBD1 | CASSQGGQGRRYEQYF | TGCGCCAGCAGCCAAGGGGGACAGGGGCGTCGCTACGAGCAGTACTTC
many | TRBJ1-1 | TRBV20-1 | TRBD1 | CSAPTGGVAFF | TGCAGTGCACCTACAGGGGGCGTCGCTTTCTTT
few | TRBJ2-2 | TRBV5-1 | TRBD1 | CASRLDRVTGELFF | TGCGCCAGCAGGTTGGACAGGGTGACCGGGGAGCTGTTTTTT
- | TRBJ1-1 | TRBV19 | - | CASSMTPGLNTEAFF | TGTGCCAGTAGTATGACTCCAGGCTTGAACACTGAAGCTTTCTTT
many | TRBJ1-5 | TRBV11-2 | - | CASSLDRDWGQPQHF | TGTGCCAGCAGCTTAGACCGGGATTGGGGTCAGCCCCAGCATTTT
many | TRBJ1-5 | TRBV7-2 | - | CASSLDGGNPQHF | TGTGCCAGCAGCTTAGACGGCGGGAATCCCCAGCATTTT
many | TRBJ1-2 | TRBV11-1 | TRBD1 | CASSLALIKQGTFTGYTF | TGTGCCAGCAGCTTAGCCCTAATTAAACAGGGGACTTTTACGGGCTACACCTTC
many | TRBJ1-5 | TRBV5-8 | - | CASTLQGEASQPQHF | TGTGCCAGCACCCTACAGGGTGAGGCAAGTCAGCCCCAGCATTTT
few | TRBJ2-3 | TRBV7-2 | - | CASNLLETDTQYF | TGTGCCAGCAACCTACTAGAGACAGATACGCAGTATTTT
few | TRBJ1-2 | TRBV5-1 | - | CASSFQGRGYTF | TGCGCCAGCAGCTTTCAGGGTAGAGGCTACACCTTC
many | TRBJ2-2 | TRBV5-1 | - | CASSTDNTGELFF | TGCGCCAGCAGCACAGACAACACCGGGGAGCTGTTTTTT
few | TRBJ2-2 | TRBV2 | TRBD2 | CASSEFLAGDTGELFF | TGTGCCAGCAGTGAATTCCTAGCGGGAGACACCGGGGAGCTGTTTTTT
few | TRBJ2-2 | TRBV5-1 | TRBD2 | CASSLLAGGPHTGELFF | TGCGCCAGCAGCTTACTAGCGGGAGGGCCGCACACCGGGGAGCTGTTTTTT
- | TRBJ2-7 | TRBV20-1 | - | CSASPMGSLYEQYF | TGCAGTGCTAGCCCGATGGGGAGTCTCTACGAGCAGTACTTC
few | TRBJ2-2 | TRBV5-1 | - | CASSLEPRGVDTGELFF | TGCGCCAGCAGCTTGGAACCCAGGGGGGTCGACACCGGGGAGCTGTTTTTT
few | TRBJ2-1 | TRBV20-1 | - | CSASPSVTYNEQFF | TGCAGTGCTAGCCCTAGCGTAACCTACAATGAGCAGTTCTTC
few | TRBJ2-4 | TRBV2 | - | CATGVAKNIQYF | TGTGCCACGGGGGTAGCCAAAAACATTCAGTACTTC
many | TRBJ2-7 | TRBV12-3/TRBV12-4 | - | CASGDTASSYEQYF | TGTGCCAGCGGTGACACTGCTTCCTCCTACGAGCAGTACTTC